This TCR beta chain came from a study of pediatric ulcerative colitis. General observations from the study: No controls had the two rectal clonotypes shared by ulcerative colitis patients. Ulcerative colitis patients shared more blood-rectal clones than controls.

With regard to this clone: Its antigen is unidentified.

CDR3 length: 14 amino acids. CDR1 SGHVS and CDR2 FQNEAQ come from the germline V gene. Trimming at V came to 5 bases and at J to 5 bases, leaving 8 bases not matched to a gene. Produced via immunoSEQ multiplex PCR; TCRdb's table is partial and in-frame only. The table records 55,000 to 80,000 clones, 70% to 85% of them present only once. The diagnostic colonoscopy in ulcerative colitis patients preceded any immunosuppressive treatment. The origin of this receptor is a boy younger than 18 with moderate ulcerative colitis. The chain combines TRBV7-8 with TRBJ2-5, with 7 bases that match TRBD1. The sample taken for sequencing was blood. The CDR3 DNA reads TGTGCCAGCAGCGTGACAGGGCCGGGGGAGACCCAGTACTTC. Amino acid sequence: CASSVTGPGETQYF.